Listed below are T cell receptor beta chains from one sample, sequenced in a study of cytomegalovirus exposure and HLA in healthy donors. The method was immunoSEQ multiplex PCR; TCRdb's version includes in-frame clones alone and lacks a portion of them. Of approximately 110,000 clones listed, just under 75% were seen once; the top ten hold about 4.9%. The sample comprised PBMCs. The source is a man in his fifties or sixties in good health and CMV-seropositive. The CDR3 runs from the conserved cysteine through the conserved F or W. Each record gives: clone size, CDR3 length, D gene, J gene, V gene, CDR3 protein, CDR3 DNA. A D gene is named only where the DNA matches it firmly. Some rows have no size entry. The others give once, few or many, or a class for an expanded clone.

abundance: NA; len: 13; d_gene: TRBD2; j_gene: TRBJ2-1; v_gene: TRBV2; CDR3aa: CAKGSRGGDEQFF; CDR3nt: TGTGCCAAGGGGAGTCGGGGGGGGGATGAGCAGTTCTTC
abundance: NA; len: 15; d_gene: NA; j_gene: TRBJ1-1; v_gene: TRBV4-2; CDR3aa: CASSQDGSPETEAFF; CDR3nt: TGTGCCAGCAGCCAAGATGGGAGCCCGGAGACTGAAGCTTTCTTT
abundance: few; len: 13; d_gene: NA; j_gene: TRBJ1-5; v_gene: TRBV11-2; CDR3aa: CASSTQGGQPQHF; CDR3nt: TGTGCCAGCAGCACCCAGGGAGGCCAGCCCCAGCATTTT
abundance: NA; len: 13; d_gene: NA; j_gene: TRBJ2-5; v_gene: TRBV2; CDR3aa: CASNAGLWETQYF; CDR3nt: TGTGCCAGCAACGCGGGGCTTTGGGAGACCCAGTACTTC
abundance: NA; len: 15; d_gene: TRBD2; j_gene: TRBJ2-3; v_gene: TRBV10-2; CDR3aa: CASSDVAGGTDTQYF; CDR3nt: TGCGCCAGCAGTGATGTAGCGGGGGGCACAGATACGCAGTATTTT
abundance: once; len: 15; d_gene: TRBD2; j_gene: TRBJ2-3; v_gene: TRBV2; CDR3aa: CASSEGLAGGGTQYF; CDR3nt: TGTGCCAGCAGTGAGGGACTAGCGGGGGGGGGTACGCAGTATTTT
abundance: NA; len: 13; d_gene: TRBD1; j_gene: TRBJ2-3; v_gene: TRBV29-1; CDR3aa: CSVGQGGTDTQYF; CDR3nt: TGCAGCGTTGGACAGGGGGGCACAGATACGCAGTATTTT
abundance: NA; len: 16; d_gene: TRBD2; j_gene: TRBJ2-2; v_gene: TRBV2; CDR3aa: CASKRLAGGNTGELFF; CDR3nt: TGTGCCAGCAAAAGACTAGCGGGGGGGAACACCGGGGAGCTGTTTTTT
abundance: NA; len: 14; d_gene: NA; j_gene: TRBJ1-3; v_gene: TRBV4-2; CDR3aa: CASSLSHAGNTIYF; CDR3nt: TGTGCCAGCAGCCTTAGTCACGCTGGAAACACCATATATTTT
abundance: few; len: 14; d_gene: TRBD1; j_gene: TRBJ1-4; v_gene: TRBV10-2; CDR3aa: CASRSGQLNEKLFF; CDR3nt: TGCGCCAGCAGATCGGGACAGCTGAATGAAAAACTGTTTTTT
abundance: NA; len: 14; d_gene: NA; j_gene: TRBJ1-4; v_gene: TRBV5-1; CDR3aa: CASSLGQENEKLFF; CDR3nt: TGCGCCAGCAGCTTGGGACAAGAAAATGAAAAACTGTTTTTT
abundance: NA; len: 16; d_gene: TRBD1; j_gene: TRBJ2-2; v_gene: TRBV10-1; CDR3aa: CASSDEGTGGTGELFF; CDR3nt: TGCGCCAGCAGTGATGAGGGGACAGGGGGCACCGGGGAGCTGTTTTTT
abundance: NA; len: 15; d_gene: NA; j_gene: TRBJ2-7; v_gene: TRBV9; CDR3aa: CASSVGGRSTYEQYF; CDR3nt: TGTGCCAGCAGCGTAGGGGGGCGGTCGACCTACGAGCAGTACTTC
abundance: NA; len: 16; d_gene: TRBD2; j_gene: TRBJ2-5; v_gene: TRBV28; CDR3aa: CASSSLTSGDQETQYF; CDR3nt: TGTGCCAGCAGTAGCTTGACTAGCGGGGACCAAGAGACCCAGTACTTC
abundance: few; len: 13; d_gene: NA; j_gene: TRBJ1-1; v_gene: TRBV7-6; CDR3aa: CASSLGTNTEAFF; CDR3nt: TGTGCCAGCAGCCTCGGGACAAACACTGAAGCTTTCTTT
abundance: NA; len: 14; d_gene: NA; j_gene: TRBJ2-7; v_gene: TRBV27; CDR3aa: CASSLSTGTNEQYF; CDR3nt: TGTGCCAGCAGTTTATCAACAGGGACTAACGAGCAGTACTTC
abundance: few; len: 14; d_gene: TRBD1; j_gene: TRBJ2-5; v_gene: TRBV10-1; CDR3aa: CASSESTGQETQYF; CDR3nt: TGCGCCAGCAGTGAGTCGACAGGGCAAGAGACCCAGTACTTC
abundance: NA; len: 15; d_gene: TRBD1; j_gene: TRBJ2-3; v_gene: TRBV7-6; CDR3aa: CASSLGRQGTDTQYF; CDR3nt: TGTGCCAGCAGCTTAGGCCGACAGGGGACAGATACGCAGTATTTT
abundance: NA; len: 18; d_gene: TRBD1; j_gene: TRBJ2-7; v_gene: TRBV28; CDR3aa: CASSPSPGQGVYSYEQYF; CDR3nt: TGTGCCAGCAGTCCCTCCCCCGGACAGGGGGTCTACTCCTACGAGCAGTACTTC
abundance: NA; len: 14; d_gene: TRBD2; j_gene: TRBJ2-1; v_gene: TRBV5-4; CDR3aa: CASSLPRGGNEQFF; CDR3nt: TGTGCCAGCAGCTTGCCGCGGGGGGGCAATGAGCAGTTCTTC
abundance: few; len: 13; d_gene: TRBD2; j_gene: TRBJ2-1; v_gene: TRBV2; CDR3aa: CASRGLAGGAQFF; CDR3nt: TGTGCCAGCAGAGGACTAGCGGGGGGCGCGCAGTTCTTC
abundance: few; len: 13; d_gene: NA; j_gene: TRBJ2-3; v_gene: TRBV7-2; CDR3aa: CASSLLDGGTQYF; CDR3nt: TGTGCCAGCAGCCTATTAGATGGCGGTACGCAGTATTTT
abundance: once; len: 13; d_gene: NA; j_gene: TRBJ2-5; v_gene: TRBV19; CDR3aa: CASSIRTVETQYF; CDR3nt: TGTGCCAGTAGTATTAGGACAGTGGAGACCCAGTACTTC
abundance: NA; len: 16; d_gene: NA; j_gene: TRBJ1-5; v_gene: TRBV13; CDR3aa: CASSLGQNGPNQPQHF; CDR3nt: TGTGCCAGCAGCTTAGGCCAGAATGGTCCCAATCAGCCCCAGCATTTT
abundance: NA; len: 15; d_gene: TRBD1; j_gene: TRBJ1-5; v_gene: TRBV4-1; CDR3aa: CASSPGTGGNQPQHF; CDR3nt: TGCGCCAGCAGCCCCGGGACAGGGGGCAATCAGCCCCAGCATTTT
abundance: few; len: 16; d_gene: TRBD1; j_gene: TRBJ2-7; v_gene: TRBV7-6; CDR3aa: CASSKFGQGGAYEQYF; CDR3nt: TGTGCCAGCAGCAAGTTCGGACAGGGTGGCGCCTACGAGCAGTACTTC
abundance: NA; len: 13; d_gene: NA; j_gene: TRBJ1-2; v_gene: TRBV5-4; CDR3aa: CAGSHPGNYGYTF; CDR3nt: TGTGCCGGGTCACATCCAGGGAACTATGGCTACACCTTC
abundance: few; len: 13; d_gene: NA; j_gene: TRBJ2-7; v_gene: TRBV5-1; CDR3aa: CASSLQVSYEQYF; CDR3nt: TGCGCCAGCAGCTTGCAGGTCTCCTACGAGCAGTACTTC
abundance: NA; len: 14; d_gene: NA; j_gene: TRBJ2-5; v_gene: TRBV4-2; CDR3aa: CASSQELIQETQYF; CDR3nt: TGTGCCAGCAGCCAAGAACTAATACAAGAGACCCAGTACTTC